The rows below give T cell receptor beta chains drawn from one sample of a study of human T cells and chemical hapten exposure. TCRdb used MiXCR to reprocess the RACE reads, holding one entry per CDR3 protein. This sample has 370,000 or so distinct CDR3 sequences, with approximately 5.1% found just once. The source material was whole blood, sampled in connection with sensitization to the hapten diphenylcyclopropenone (DPC). The origin of the receptors is a woman aged 50 to 60 with alopecia areata. Some clones in this sample may be carry-over from other donors' samples. The CDR3 runs from the conserved cysteine through the conserved F or W. D genes are given only for firm matches. A row's size may be missing; if present it is once, few, many or a size class.

TRBJ2-7 TRBV30 . . TGTGCCTGGAGCGAACAGGGATACTACGAGCAGTACTTC CAWSEQGYYEQYF
TRBJ2-3 TRBV10-3 many . TGTGCCATCAGTGAGAAGGACACTAGCACAGATACGCAGTATTTT CAISEKDTSTDTQYF
TRBJ1-1 TRBV2 many . TGTGCCAGCAACTCGTGGCGGGGTGAAACTGAAGCTTTCTTT CASNSWRGETEAFF
TRBJ1-2 TRBV2 . . TGTGCCAGCGTGACTTGGGATGGCTACACCTTC CASVTWDGYTF
TRBJ2-3 TRBV10-3 few . TGTGCCATCAACGACGGGACTAGCACAGATACGCAGTATTTT CAINDGTSTDTQYF
TRBJ2-6 TRBV24-1 . . TGTGCCACCGCCGCGGCTGCTGGGGCCAACGTCATGACTTTC CATAAAAGANVMTF
TRBJ2-7 TRBV12-3/TRBV12-4 many TRBD2 TGTGCCAGCAGTTTGGGGGGGTCTTTCTACGAGCAGTACTTC CASSLGGSFYEQYF
TRBJ1-6 TRBV20-1 . . TGCAGTGCTAGTCCCGGCGGCAATAATTCACCCCTCCACTTT CSASPGGNNSPLHF
TRBJ2-3 TRBV20-1 many . TGCAGTGCTAGAGATTTGGGCTCAAACACAGATACGCAGTATTTT CSARDLGSNTDTQYF
TRBJ2-1 TRBV5-4 . TRBD2 TGTGCCAGCAGCCCATCTAGCGGGGGGGCCAATGAGCAGTTCTTC CASSPSSGGANEQFF
TRBJ1-1 TRBV6-2/TRBV6-3 many . TGTGCCAGCAGTTACCGAATCAGGAACACTGAAGCTTTCTTT CASSYRIRNTEAFF
TRBJ1-1 TRBV12-3/TRBV12-4 many TRBD1 TGTGCCAGCAGTCCTTTCTTGACAGGGACTGAAGCTTTCTTT CASSPFLTGTEAFF
TRBJ2-3 TRBV21-1 many . TGTGCCAGCTGGTTCACAGATACGCAGTATTTT CASWFTDTQYF
TRBJ2-3 TRBV6-2/TRBV6-3 . . TGTGCCAGCAGTTACGGGCAGGAGGTAGATACGCAGTATTTT CASSYGQEVDTQYF
TRBJ2-5 TRBV15 many . TGTGCCACCAGCAGAGAGCCGGCCAAAGAGACCCAGTACTTC CATSREPAKETQYF
TRBJ1-2 TRBV3-1 many TRBD1 TGTGCCAGCAGCCATGACAGGGTATATGGCTACACCTTC CASSHDRVYGYTF
TRBJ2-7 TRBV6-2/TRBV6-3 many . TGTGCCAGCAGTTACGTGGGGGCCCAGAACGAGCAGTACTTC CASSYVGAQNEQYF
TRBJ2-2 TRBV29-1 . . TGCAGCGTTGATGCGAGCGGGGAGCTGTTTTTT CSVDASGELFF
TRBJ1-1 TRBV20-1 few . TGCAGTGCTGGCCTGGACAGAGTGAGCACTGAAGCTTTCTTT CSAGLDRVSTEAFF
TRBJ2-3 TRBV25-1 many . TGTGCCAGCAGTGAATCGGGGGCACGCACAGATACGCAGTATTTT CASSESGARTDTQYF
TRBJ1-5 TRBV2 few TRBD1 TGTGCCAGCAGTGGTACAGGGGGACAGCCCCAGCATTTT CASSGTGGQPQHF
TRBJ1-2 TRBV7-9 few . TGTGCCAGCAGCTCGGACAACTCCTTTAACTATGGCTACACCTTC CASSSDNSFNYGYTF
TRBJ2-3 TRBV9 many TRBD1 TGTGCCAGCAGCGTAGGTGGCGGAGCAGGGGGCGTCAGGGGTACGCAGTATTTT CASSVGGGAGGVRGTQYF
TRBJ2-1 TRBV9 few . TGTGCCAGCAGCGCGAGCGCGAATGAGCAGTTCTTC CASSASANEQFF
TRBJ1-1 TRBV3-1 many . TGTGCCAGCAGCGGGTTCAACACTGAAGCTTTCTTT CASSGFNTEAFF
TRBJ2-1 TRBV20-1 few TRBD2 TGCAGTGCTAGACCGGGGGGTGAGCAGTTCTTC CSARPGGEQFF
TRBJ2-3 TRBV6-1 few TRBD2 TGTGCCAGCAGTGAAGCGGCCGGGGGGGGGCCAGATACGCAGTATTTT CASSEAAGGGPDTQYF
TRBJ1-1 TRBV5-1 . TRBD1 TGCGCCAGCAGCCCCCGGGCTGGACAGGGGGCAGGGAACACTGAAGCTTTCTTT CASSPRAGQGAGNTEAFF
TRBJ2-3 TRBV28 many TRBD2 TGTGCCAGCAGTCCTGGACTAGCTATGATAGATACGCAGTATTTT CASSPGLAMIDTQYF
TRBJ1-1 TRBV7-9 many . TGTGCCAGCAGCTTAGCGGCAGGGGCCGGCACTGAAGCTTTCTTT CASSLAAGAGTEAFF
TRBJ2-1 TRBV4-1 many TRBD2 TGCGCCAGCAGCCAAGATCTGGCGGGGGGGCCCCGTGATGAGCAGTTCTTC CASSQDLAGGPRDEQFF
TRBJ2-3 TRBV5-1 many . TGCGCCAGCAGCTTGGCGAGGGGATCTAGCACAGATACGCAGTATTTT CASSLARGSSTDTQYF
TRBJ1-2 TRBV15 many . TGTGCCACCAGCAGAGATCGTGAGGGCGTTAACTATGGCTACACCTTC CATSRDREGVNYGYTF
TRBJ1-5 TRBV5-1 many . TGCGCCAGCAGCTTGTCGTCCCCCAATCAGCCCCAGCATTTT CASSLSSPNQPQHF
TRBJ1-6 TRBV6-5 many TRBD1 TGTGCCAGCAGTTACCGGGGACAGCCAGCTCTTGGGGTGAGCTCCTATAATTCACCCCTCCACTTT CASSYRGQPALGVSSYNSPLHF
TRBJ1-1 TRBV27 many . TGTGCCAGCAGTCTTTTCAGAGACACTGAAGCTTTCTTT CASSLFRDTEAFF
TRBJ1-6 TRBV4-2 few . TGTGCCAGCAGCCAACAGGAGGGAGCTTATAATTCACCCCTCCACTTT CASSQQEGAYNSPLHF
TRBJ2-7 TRBV5-1 many TRBD2 TGCGCCAGCAGCTTGTCGTCTAGCGGGAGGAACCTCGAGCAGTACTTC CASSLSSSGRNLEQYF
TRBJ1-1 TRBV7-9 . . TGTGCCAGCAGCGCGGCTGCGCGGGGCCCGAGGACTGAAGCTTTCTTT CASSAAARGPRTEAFF
TRBJ2-5 TRBV5-1 many . TGTGCCAGCAGCTTAGGTCAAGAGACCCAGTACTTC CASSLGQETQYF
TRBJ2-7 TRBV28 few TRBD1 TGTGCCAGCAGCTCCCCCGGACAGGGTCATTACGAGCAGTACTTC CASSSPGQGHYEQYF
TRBJ1-4 TRBV6-1 many . TGTGCCAGCAGAACCCAGGGGTTGGATAATGAAAAACTGTTTTTT CASRTQGLDNEKLFF
TRBJ2-5 TRBV7-2 few TRBD1 TGTGCCAGCAGACGGGACAGCCAAGAGACCCAGTACTTC CASRRDSQETQYF
TRBJ2-5 TRBV29-1 many . TGCCAAACCCCTGAGGAGACCCAGTACTTC CQTPEETQYF
TRBJ2-1 TRBV6-2/TRBV6-3 few . TGTGCCAGCAGTTACTCGAGTAGGGACTCAAATACCTACGATGAGCAGTTCTTC CASSYSSRDSNTYDEQFF
TRBJ2-1 TRBV6-2/TRBV6-3 many . TGTGCCAGCACCAGAACTGGACTGTCACACAATGAGCAGTTCTTC CASTRTGLSHNEQFF
TRBJ2-7 TRBV4-3 few . TGCGCCAGCAGTCAGACCCGGAGGGTGTCCGTCTACGAGCAGTACTTC CASSQTRRVSVYEQYF
TRBJ2-3 TRBV29-1 few TRBD2 TGCAGCGTTGTCGCGGGAGGCACAGATACGCAGTATTTT CSVVAGGTDTQYF
TRBJ1-2 TRBV13 many TRBD1 TGTGCCAGCAGCTCCGGGACAGGGGGATCTGTCGACGGCTACACCTTC CASSSGTGGSVDGYTF
TRBJ2-5 TRBV13 many TRBD2 TGTGCCAGCAGCCCCCTGGGTGATAGCGGGCGAGGCGAGACCCAGTACTTC CASSPLGDSGRGETQYF
TRBJ2-1 TRBV2 few . TGTGCCAGCAGTGAAGCTGGCGGGATGTTGGGTGAGCAGTTCTTC CASSEAGGMLGEQFF
TRBJ2-6 TRBV6-5 many TRBD1 TGTGCCAGCAGTTCGACAGGGCCCGGGGCCAACGTCCTGACTTTC CASSSTGPGANVLTF
TRBJ2-7 TRBV20-1 many . TGCAGTGCTACGGCAAATGGCTACGAGCAGTACTTC CSATANGYEQYF
TRBJ1-1 TRBV5-1 few . TGCGCCAGCAGCGCGTGGCAGGTTAACACTGAAGCTTTCTTT CASSAWQVNTEAFF
TRBJ2-3 TRBV29-1 . TRBD1 TGCAGCGTTGATTCGTACAGGGGCGATACGCAGTATTTT CSVDSYRGDTQYF
TRBJ2-5 TRBV7-6 . . TGTGCCAGCAGTTTTCCGGGACATCACAAAGAGACCCAGTACTTC CASSFPGHHKETQYF
TRBJ2-5 TRBV10-3 few TRBD2 TGTGCCATCAGCTATAGCGGGGGCACACAAGAGACCCAGTACTTC CAISYSGGTQETQYF